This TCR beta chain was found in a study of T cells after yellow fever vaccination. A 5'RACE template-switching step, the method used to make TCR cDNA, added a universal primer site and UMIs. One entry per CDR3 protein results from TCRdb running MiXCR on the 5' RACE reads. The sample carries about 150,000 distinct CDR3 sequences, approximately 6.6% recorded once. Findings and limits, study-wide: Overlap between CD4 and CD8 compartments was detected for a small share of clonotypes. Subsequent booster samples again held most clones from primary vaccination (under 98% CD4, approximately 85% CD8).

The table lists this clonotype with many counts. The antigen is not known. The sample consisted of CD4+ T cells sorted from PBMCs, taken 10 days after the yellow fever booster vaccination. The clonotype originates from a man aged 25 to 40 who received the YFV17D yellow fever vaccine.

The CDR3: CASSEQGAPDQPQHF. The DNA of the CDR3 is TGTGCCAGCAGTGAACAGGGGGCCCCCGATCAGCCCCAGCATTTT. This sequence joins TRBV6-1 and TRBJ1-5, with 8 bases lining up with TRBD1. Germline lookup yields CDR1 MNHNS and CDR2 SASEGT. J gave up 5 bases and V 2 bases, and 5 bases lay outside the gene matches. The CDR3 has 15 residues.